This TCR beta chain came from a study of T cells in Graves' hyperthyroidism and ophthalmopathy (dated by TCRdb to between 2018 and 2021). Regarding the complete study: Peripheral blood samples were taken at the time of initial diagnosis, prior to any treatment. For training and testing, the 80 to 100 patients in the discovery cohort were randomly divided in a 7:3 ratio. Prospective prediction of ophthalmopathy was tested in an independent validation cohort of approximately 18 hyperthyroidism patients and 17 patients who later progressed to ophthalmopathy. In roughly six Graves' hyperthyroidism patients, the study also compared T-cell repertoires from thyroid tissue with T-cell repertoires from blood. To identify TCR V-J signatures that set the groups apart, the researchers used a discovery cohort of more than 95 patients, made up of roughly 40 with Graves' ophthalmopathy and 57 with stable Graves' hyperthyroidism. After blood sampling, hyperthyroidism patients were treated with methimazole at a starting dose of 30 mg daily, and ophthalmopathy patients were treated with high-dose intravenous methylprednisolone. The paper describes TCR Vbeta CDR3 sequencing of roughly 130 peripheral blood samples, made up of under 50 ophthalmopathy patients, some 80 hyperthyroidism patients and 17 progressor patients.

This clonotype was seen many times. Its antigen is still unknown. There are no base qualities to consult, and no much larger clone falls within one base. Trimming takes 3 bases off V and 6 bases off J; junction bases not matched to a gene: 6. The CDR3 goes from the cysteine to the phenylalanine over 14 residues. The sequence is cut down to CDR3 DNA, 42 bases in frame from base 1. The germline V gene sets CDR1 to MGHDK and CDR2 to SYGVNS. Overall results and qualifications from the work: In validation, the model predicted progression to ophthalmopathy a median of approximately 6.3 months before onset, with about 67% sensitivity and roughly 79% specificity. No statistical method was used to set the sample size in advance, and investigators knew the group allocation. Most expanded thyroid clonotypes (frequency above 0.001) were also detected in blood, a finding suggesting that blood repertoires may reflect thyroid immune responses. A 13 V-J signature model separated ophthalmopathy from stable hyperthyroidism, with around 91% sensitivity and 81.08% specificity in cross-validation and 80%/75% in testing.

Amplification of TCR beta CDR3 regions was carried out from RNA transcripts. The TCR CDR3 was subjected to a first round of RT-PCR using the HTBI primer set and the Qiagen OneStep RT-PCR kit. The libraries were constructed in a second round of multiplex PCR and then size-selected and purified. The libraries were sequenced on an Illumina HiSeq2000 using paired-end 100 bp reads. The study's own analysis went as follows. SOAPnuke was used to process the raw data, throwing out any read that contained adapters or uncalled bases, had a mean Phred below 15, or lacked an exact constant-primer or identifier match. COPE v1.2.5 was used to merge high-quality paired reads, and clonotypes were defined as unique nucleotide sequences. MiTCR v1.1 was used to align clonotypes to the IMGT TRBV, TRBD and TRBJ reference segments. The analysis was restricted to V-J combinations with a frequency above 0.0001, which together covered roughly 99% of the repertoires. The TCS score was defined as the ratio of F50 (clonal expansion) to E x V (chaos), calculated using BLOSUM62-based TCRdist between CDR3 peptides within each V-J. Welch's t-statistics and random forest reduced fewer than 550 V-J features to roughly 13, which were used in a naive Bayes classifier (R e1071). TCRdb reprocessing: public reads trimmed at Q25 with fastp, clones called with MiXCR, in-frame beta chains kept. Merged by CDR3 protein, the rows form single entries marked with the most common genes and DNA. The V and J calls, along with clone size, are taken from TCRdb and not from the paper's own processing. For this sample there are roughly 300,000 distinct CDR3 sequences; roughly 14% appear just once. 20% to 25% of the sample belongs to the ten largest clones.

Graves' hyperthyroidism was defined as stable when no progression to ophthalmopathy occurred over 18 months of follow-up. Hyperthyroidism patients were newly diagnosed, with disease duration under 2 months, and aged 18 to 65 years. The study excluded patients with uncontrolled infections, other autoimmune diseases, pregnancy or lactation. Diagnoses were established on the basis of clinical symptoms, serum thyroxine and TRAb, thyroid ultrasound, and orbital computed tomography. Ficoll-Paque density gradient centrifugation was used to isolate PBMCs from 10 ml of fresh peripheral blood. Total RNA was extracted using Trizol reagent, and RNA quality was assessed on an Agilent 2100 Bioanalyzer.

The specimen was blood. This sequence was found in a woman aged 30 to 39 with Graves' hyperthyroidism. The sequence links TRBV25-1 to TRBJ2-5, and TRBD1 aligns with 8 junction nucleotides. The bases read TGTGCCAGCAGTGATCCCACAGGGGGACAGACCCAGTACTTC. It codes for CASSDPTGGQTQYF. Supplemented by the reference TRBV25-1 and TRBJ2-5 proteins around the CDR3, the complete variable domain is EADIYQTPRYLVIGTGKKITLECSQTMGHDKMYWYQQDPGMELHLIHYSYGVNSTEKGDLSSESTVSRIRTEHFPLTLESARPSHTSQYLCASSDPTGGQTQYFGPGTRLLVL.